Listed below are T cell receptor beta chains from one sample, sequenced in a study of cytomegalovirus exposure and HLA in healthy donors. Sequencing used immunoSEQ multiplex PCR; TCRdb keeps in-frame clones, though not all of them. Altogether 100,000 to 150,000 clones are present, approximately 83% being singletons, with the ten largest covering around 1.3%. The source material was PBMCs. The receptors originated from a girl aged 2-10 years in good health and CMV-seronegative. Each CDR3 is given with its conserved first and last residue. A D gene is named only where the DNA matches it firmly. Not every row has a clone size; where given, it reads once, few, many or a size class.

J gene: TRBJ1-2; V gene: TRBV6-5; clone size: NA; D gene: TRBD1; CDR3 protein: CASRTGGTYGYTF; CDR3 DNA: TGTGCCAGCAGAACAGGGGGTACCTATGGCTACACCTTC
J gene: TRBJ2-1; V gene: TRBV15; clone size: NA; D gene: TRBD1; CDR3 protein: CATSRDGGTGGNEQFF; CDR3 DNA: TGTGCCACCAGCAGAGATGGGGGGACAGGGGGCAATGAGCAGTTCTTC
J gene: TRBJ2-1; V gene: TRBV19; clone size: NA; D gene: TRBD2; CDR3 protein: CASSIVLAGGPGEEQFF; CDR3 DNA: TGTGCCAGTAGTATAGTTTTAGCGGGAGGGCCGGGGGAGGAGCAGTTCTTC
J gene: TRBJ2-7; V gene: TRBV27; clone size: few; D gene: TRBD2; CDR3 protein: CASSRISGKASYEQYF; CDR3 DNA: TGTGCCAGCAGCCGAATCAGCGGGAAGGCCTCCTACGAGCAGTACTTC
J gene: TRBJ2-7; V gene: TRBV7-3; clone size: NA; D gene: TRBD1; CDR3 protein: CASSRTGERDEQYF; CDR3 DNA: TGTGCCAGCAGCCGAACAGGGGAAAGGGACGAGCAGTACTTC
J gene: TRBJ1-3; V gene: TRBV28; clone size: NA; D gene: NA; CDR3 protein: CASRRNSGNTIYF; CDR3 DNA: TGTGCCAGCAGGCGGAACTCTGGAAACACCATATATTTT
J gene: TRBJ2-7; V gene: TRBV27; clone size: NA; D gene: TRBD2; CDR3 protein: CASRDSGSLYEQYF; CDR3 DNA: TGTGCCAGCAGGGATAGCGGGAGTTTATACGAGCAGTACTTC
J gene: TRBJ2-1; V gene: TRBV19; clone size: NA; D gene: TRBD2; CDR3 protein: CASSITVGASREERSYNEQFF; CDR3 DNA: TGTGCCAGCAGTATAACGGTTGGGGCTTCACGGGAGGAGAGGTCCTACAATGAGCAGTTCTTC
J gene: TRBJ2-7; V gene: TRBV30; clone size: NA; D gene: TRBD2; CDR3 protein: CAWSVKTSGGPLPYEQYF; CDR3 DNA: TGTGCCTGGAGTGTGAAGACTAGCGGGGGGCCTCTTCCCTACGAGCAGTACTTC
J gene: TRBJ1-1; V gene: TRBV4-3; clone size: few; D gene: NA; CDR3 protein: CASSPSSRSTEAFF; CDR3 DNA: TGCGCCAGCAGTCCAAGTTCCCGGAGCACTGAAGCTTTCTTT
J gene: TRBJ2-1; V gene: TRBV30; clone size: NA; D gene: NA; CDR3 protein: CAWSAIMNRRPRDEQFF; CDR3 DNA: TGTGCCTGGAGTGCGATTATGAACAGGCGGCCACGGGATGAGCAGTTCTTC